Below, 27 T cell receptor beta chains from the same sample are listed, as sequenced in a study of control samples from healthy donors and cancer patients. Profiled with immunoSEQ multiplex PCR; TCRdb holds only in-frame clones, not every one. Of about 150,000 clones in the sample, 75% to 95% were seen once. Sequencing was carried out using blood. These receptors all come from a woman between 40 and 50 years old in good health.

The rearrangement links TRBV29-1 to TRBJ2-2, with D possibly being TRBD1 or TRBD2 (6 bases each). V dropped 3 bases and J dropped 5 bases, with 10 bases sitting between them. The CDR3 loop spans 13 amino acids. Germline assignment: CDR1 SQVTM and CDR2 ANQGSEA. The CDR3 loop reads CSVDRGGTGELFF. As DNA, the CDR3 is TGCAGCGTTGACAGGGGAGGTACCGGGGAGCTGTTTTTT.

The rearrangement joins TRBV21-1 to TRBJ2-2; the listed D gene, TRBD1, was not tested against the DNA. TRBV21-1 is designated a pseudogene. This CDR3 region has 18 residues. The CDR3 loop is CASSKALGDRPDTGELFF. CDR3 in DNA: TGTGCCAGCAGCAAAGCGCTTGGCGACAGACCAGACACCGGGGAGCTGTTTTTT.

This clone was recorded a few times. This chain joins TRBV9 and TRBJ1-5; 11 nucleotides line up with TRBD1. Germline assignment: CDR1 SGDLS and CDR2 YYNGEE. The CDR3 totals 17 residues. J was trimmed by 7 bases and V by 4 bases; bases with no gene match: 13. Written as DNA, the CDR3 is TGTGCCAGCAGCACCCGGGACAGGGGGATCCATCGGCAGCCCCAGCATTTT. Amino acids: CASSTRDRGIHRQPQHF.

This clone ranks as medium-sized. The genes are TRBV19 and TRBJ1-6; the D gene is possibly TRBD1 (5 bases). V lost 3 bases and J lost 9, with 9 bases in between. Germline V gene lookup returns CDR1 LNHDA and CDR2 SQIVND (reference sequence). This CDR3 has 13 amino acids. The CDR3 loop is CASSISQGSPLHF. DNA of the CDR3: TGTGCCAGTAGTATTTCGCAGGGTTCACCCCTCCACTTT.

Of note for this clone: This sample includes further DNA sequences coding for the same CDR3. The chain joins TRBV19 to TRBJ1-5, with D hard to call. Looked up from germline, CDR1 is LNHDA and CDR2 is SQIVND (reference sequence). V was trimmed by 6 bases and J by 5 bases, leaving 17 bases between them. The CDR3 is made up of 15 amino acids. The CDR3 loop reads CASSPEALRYQPQHF. The CDR3 DNA reads as TGTGCCAGTAGCCCCGAGGCCCTGAGGTATCAGCCCCAGCATTTT.

The V and J genes are TRBV28 and TRBJ2-6; TRBD1 might be the D (7 bases). This CDR3 region has 17 residues. Trimming took off 7 bases at V and 0 bases at J, with 16 bases between the two ends. Germline V lookup: CDR1 MDHEN, CDR2 SYDVKM. This CDR3 is CASNLRGAYSGANVLTF. The CDR3 region has the DNA TGTGCCAGCAACCTCAGGGGGGCCTACTCTGGGGCCAACGTCCTGACTTTC.

This chain's CDR3 is CASSFGTQGYEQYF. CDR3 bases: TGCGCCAGCAGCTTCGGGACCCAAGGTTACGAGCAGTACTTC. The rearrangement links TRBV5-1 to TRBJ2-7, with D perhaps being TRBD1 or TRBD2 (5 bases each). The CDR3 length is 14 residues. Trimming cost V 2 bases and J 4 bases, with 13 bases left between them. Per germline, CDR1 SGHRS and CDR2 YFSETQ.

The chain has TRBV5-6 and TRBJ1-2; D not certain. Per the germline V gene, CDR1 is SGHDT and CDR2 is YYEEEE. V was cut by 0 bases and J by 1 base, with 7 bases left in between. The CDR3 has 14 residues. Here the CDR3 DNA reads TGTGCCAGCAGCTTGGCGGGGAGTAACTATGGCTACACCTTC. Its protein is CASSLAGSNYGYTF.

The V gene is TRBV7-9, the J gene TRBJ1-1; the match to TRBD1 covers 8 bases. Trimming took 5 bases from V and 2 from J; bases not matched to a gene: 7. There are 15 residues in the CDR3. Germline-derived CDR1 and CDR2 are SEHNR and FQNEAQ (reference sequence). CDR3 DNA sequence: TGTGCCAGCAGCCCACCTGGGACAGGAAACACTGAAGCTTTCTTT. Residues: CASSPPGTGNTEAFF.

The chain joins TRBV3-1 (or the pseudogene TRBV3-2) to TRBJ1-1; TRBD1 matches at 9 bases. J lost 0 bases, V lost 1 base, and 6 bases had no gene match. This CDR3 contains 17 residues. Looked up from germline, CDR1 is LGHDT and CDR2 is YNNKEL (reference sequence). The CDR3 spells CASSQAYTGGLNTEAFF. The DNA for the CDR3 is TGTGCCAGCAGCCAAGCTTATACAGGGGGCTTGAACACTGAAGCTTTCTTT.

Remarks on this clone: One end of the junction does not line up with germline, which may come from a read error. Additional DNA sequences in this sample encode the identical CDR3. The gene calls are TRBV6-5 and TRBJ1-3, with D possibly matching TRBD1 (6 bases). Per the germline V gene, CDR1 is MNHEY and CDR2 is SVGAGI. The CDR3 consists of 15 residues. CDR3 coding DNA: TGCGCCACTCTCGCGAAGGGGGTCTCTGGAAACACCATATATTTT. Protein: CATLAKGVSGNTIYF.

This clone occurred once. V gene TRBV4-1 combines with J gene TRBJ2-7, with D tentatively TRBD1 (6 bases). The CDR3 spans 14 residues. Germline V gene data show CDR1 as MGHRA and CDR2 as YSYEKL. Trimming cost V 4 bases and J 2 bases, with 12 bases left between them. The CDR3 DNA reads as TGCGCCAGCAGCCTGACAGGCCTTACCTACGAGCAGTACTTC. Its translation: CASSLTGLTYEQYF.

The J gene is TRBJ2-7, the V gene TRBV5-1; 11 bases line up with TRBD1. V was clipped by 1 base and J by 4 bases; unmatched bases: 10. Per the germline V gene, CDR1 is SGHRS and CDR2 is YFSETQ. The CDR3 length is 17 residues. The CDR3 DNA sequence: TGCGCCAGCAGCTTGTCATCTTCGGGACAGGGGGGTTACGAGCAGTACTTC. Residues: CASSLSSSGQGGYEQYF. The variable domain in full, completed from reference TRBV5-1 and TRBJ2-7, reads KAGVTQTPRYLIKTRGQQVTLSCSPISGHRSVSWYQQTPGQGLQFLFEYFSETQRNKGNFPGRFSGRQFSNSRSEMNVSTLELGDSALYLCASSLSSSGQGGYEQYFGPGTRLTVT.

As for this clone: This same CDR3 is encoded by further DNA sequences in the sample. The chain carries TRBV2 and TRBJ1-5, with TRBD1 identical over 9 bases. The germline gives CDR1 SNHLY, CDR2 FYNNEI. This CDR3 is built from 13 residues. V was pared by 6 bases and J by 4 bases, with 1 base of the junction left unmatched. For the CDR3, the DNA is TGTGCCAGCAGAGGACAGGGGAATCAGCCCCAGCATTTT. It is translated as CASRGQGNQPQHF. Combining the CDR3 with reference TRBV2 and TRBJ1-5 gives the whole variable domain EPEVTQTPSHQVTQMGQEVILRCVPISNHLYFYWYRQILGQKVEFLVSFYNNEISEKSEIFDDQFSVERPDGSNFTLKIRSTKLEDSAMYFCASRGQGNQPQHFGDGTRLSIL.

V usage is TRBV25-1 and J usage is TRBJ2-7; 7 nucleotides agree with TRBD2. The germline gives CDR1 MGHDK, CDR2 SYGVNS. The CDR3 is made up of 14 amino acids. The J segment lost 2 bases and the V segment lost 3 bases, leaving 4 bases of the junction unmatched. Written as DNA, the CDR3 is TGTGCCAGCAGTGAGAGTGGACTAGCCTACGAGCAGTACTTC. Amino acids: CASSESGLAYEQYF.

The chain couples TRBV6-1 to TRBJ1-6; D gene ambiguous. CDR3 length equals 17 residues. Germline loops: CDR1 MNHNS, CDR2 SASEGT. V was shortened by 2 bases and J by 3 bases, with 14 bases between the two germline ends. The chain's CDR3 is CASSESGSNYYNSPLHF. The CDR3 DNA reads TGTGCCAGCAGTGAATCTGGGTCAAACTACTATAATTCACCCCTCCACTTT.

The chain is built from TRBV11-2 and TRBJ2-5; D is unresolved. CDR3 length: 13 residues. CDR1 and CDR2 from the germline V gene are SGHAT and FQNNGV. The V end was cut by 5 bases, the J end by 5 bases, with 12 bases between. The CDR3 bases are TGTGCCAGCAGCCCGCGGAAAGTGGAGACCCAGTACTTC. Translation: CASSPRKVETQYF.

The chain links TRBV5-6 to TRBJ2-3; possibly TRBD1 or TRBD2 for D (6 bases each). Looked up from germline, CDR1 is SGHDT and CDR2 is YYEEEE. The CDR3 contains 13 residues. Deletions cut 4 bases from V and 4 bases from J, with 10 bases between. This CDR3 reads CASSGGRADTQYF. DNA for the CDR3: TGTGCCAGCAGCGGGGGGCGCGCAGATACGCAGTATTTT.

The chain is built from TRBV2 and TRBJ2-3, with 7 nucleotides matching TRBD2. This CDR3 region has 15 residues. The germline V gene has CDR1 SNHLY and CDR2 FYNNEI. The chain's CDR3 is CALMESGVSTDTQYF. In DNA, the CDR3 is TGTGCACTGATGGAAAGCGGGGTTAGCACAGATACGCAGTATTTT.

The rearrangement links TRBV18 to TRBJ1-5; tentatively, D is TRBD1 (6 bases). The V gene lost 3 bases and the J gene lost 4 bases, with 13 bases spanning the gap. The CDR3 is made up of 15 amino acids. Germline CDR1 KGHSH, CDR2 LQKENI. The CDR3 region has the DNA TGTGCCAGCTCACCTAGAGGGGGTGAAAATCAGCCCCAGCATTTT. Residues: CASSPRGGENQPQHF.

The chain employs TRBV4-1 and TRBJ2-2; no firm D call. The CDR3 is made up of 17 amino acids. CDR1 and CDR2 (germline): MGHRA, YSYEKL. Trimming pared 1 base from V and 1 base from J, leaving 13 bases between. CDR3 protein: CASSQGLVVKNTGELFF. Written as DNA, the CDR3 is TGCGCCAGCAGCCAAGGTTTGGTCGTCAAGAACACCGGGGAGCTGTTTTTT.

Details on this clone: A much larger clone lies one base from this, so it may be a read error. Distinct nucleotide sequences in the sample also encode this CDR3. The V gene is TRBV3-1 (or the pseudogene TRBV3-2), the J gene TRBJ2-7, with unresolved D. The CDR3 is made up of 12 amino acids. CDR1 is LGHDT, CDR2 YNNKEL, per germline (reference sequence). V dropped 1 base and J dropped 6 bases, with 7 bases sitting between them. CDR3 residues: CASSQGGGEQYF. In DNA, the CDR3 is TGTGCCAGCAGCCAAGGGGGTGGCGAGCAGTACTTC.

V and J are TRBV24-1 and TRBJ1-5; D ambiguous. The CDR3 is 14 residues long. The V and J ends lost 10 bases and 7 bases respectively, with 19 bases between them. The germline V gene has CDR1 KGHDR and CDR2 SFDVKD. The CDR3 region is CATVYVFNMQPQHF. The CDR3 coding sequence is TGTGCCACAGTGTATGTTTTCAATATGCAGCCCCAGCATTTT.

This clone appeared a few times. The chain is built from TRBV5-6 and TRBJ1-5, with D possibly TRBD1 on 6 matching bases. The CDR3 length is 12 residues. V was trimmed by 2 bases and J by 6 bases, leaving 6 bases between them. CDR1 is SGHDT and CDR2 is YYEEEE in the germline V gene. The CDR3 loop is CASSLQGQPQHF. In DNA form, the CDR3 reads TGTGCCAGCAGCTTACAGGGTCAGCCCCAGCATTTT.

V gene TRBV27 combines with J gene TRBJ2-7, with D possibly TRBD2 on 5 matching bases. V lost 5 bases and J 6 bases, leaving 14 bases between the germline ends. CDR1 and CDR2 from the germline V gene are MNHEY and SMNVEV (reference sequence). The CDR3 has 13 residues. The CDR3 sequence: CASSVNLGGEQYF. The DNA of the CDR3 is TGTGCCAGCAGTGTAAATTTAGGAGGCGAGCAGTACTTC.

This clone was seen a few times. The chain uses TRBV16 and TRBJ1-2; D is unresolved. This CDR3 spans 14 amino acids. In germline, CDR1 is KGHSY, CDR2 FQNENV. Deletions cut 0 bases from V and 2 bases from J, with 7 bases between. The CDR3 protein is CASSQSRQNYGYTF. As DNA, the CDR3 is TGTGCCAGCAGCCAATCGAGGCAGAACTATGGCTACACCTTC.

The chain carries TRBV6-4 and TRBJ2-3, with TRBD2 identical over 9 bases. This CDR3 has 15 residues. Germline-derived CDR1 and CDR2 are MRHNA and SNTAGT. Trimming at V came to 0 bases and at J to 6 bases, leaving 4 bases not matched to a gene. This chain's CDR3 is CASSDSSGGYDTQYF. As DNA, the CDR3 is TGTGCCAGCAGTGACTCTAGCGGGGGCTATGATACGCAGTATTTT.